Here is one T cell receptor beta chain with its context. Its antigen is currently unknown. A single base separates this from a much larger clone, so it may be a read error. TCR beta CDR3 sequences were amplified from RNA transcripts. The primer set for the first-round RT-PCR of the TCR CDR3 was HTBI. One entry per CDR3 protein results from TCRdb running MiXCR on the multiplex PCR reads. The profile covers 490,000 or so distinct CDR3 sequences, with 20% appearing a single time and over 45% taken by the ten largest. This sample was taken from a study of T cells in Graves' hyperthyroidism and ophthalmopathy. Diagnoses were established using clinical symptoms, serum thyroxine and TRAb, thyroid ultrasound and orbital computed tomography. Study-level findings and limits: Most clonotypes that expanded in the thyroid above 0.001 also showed up in blood.

In germline, CDR1 is MDHEN, CDR2 SYDVKM. This CDR3 has 15 amino acids. The TCR was taken from a man between 40 and 49 years old with Graves' ophthalmopathy. This chain uses TRBV28 with TRBJ2-3; D remains ambiguous. Material for sequencing was blood. The CDR3 loop reads CAISPERELPDTQYF. The CDR3, as DNA: TGTGCCATCAGTCCTGAAAGAGAGCTACCAGATACGCAGTATTTT.